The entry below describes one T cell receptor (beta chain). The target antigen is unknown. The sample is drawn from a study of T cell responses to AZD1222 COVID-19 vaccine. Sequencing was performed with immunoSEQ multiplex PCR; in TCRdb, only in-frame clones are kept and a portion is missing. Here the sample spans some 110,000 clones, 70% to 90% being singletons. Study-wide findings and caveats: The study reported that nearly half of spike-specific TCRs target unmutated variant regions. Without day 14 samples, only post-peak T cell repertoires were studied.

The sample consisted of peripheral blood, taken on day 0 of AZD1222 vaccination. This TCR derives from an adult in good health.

CDR3 protein: CASSIEGGGHFGANVLTF. For the CDR3, the DNA is TGTGCCAGTAGTATAGAAGGAGGGGGACACTTTGGGGCCAACGTCCTGACTTTC. The rearrangement joins TRBV19 to TRBJ2-6, with D possibly being TRBD1 or TRBD2 (6 bases each). V was pared by 0 bases and J by 3 bases, with 15 bases between. CDR1 is LNHDA, CDR2 SQIVND, per germline (reference sequence). CDR3 size: 18 residues.